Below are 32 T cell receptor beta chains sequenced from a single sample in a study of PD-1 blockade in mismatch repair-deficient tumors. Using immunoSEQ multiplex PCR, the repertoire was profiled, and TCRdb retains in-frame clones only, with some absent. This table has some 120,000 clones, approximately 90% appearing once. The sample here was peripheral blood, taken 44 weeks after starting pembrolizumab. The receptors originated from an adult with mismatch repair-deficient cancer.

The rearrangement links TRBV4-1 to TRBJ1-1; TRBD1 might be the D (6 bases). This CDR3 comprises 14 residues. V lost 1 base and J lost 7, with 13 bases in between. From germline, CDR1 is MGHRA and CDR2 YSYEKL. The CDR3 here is CASSQATGGSEAFF. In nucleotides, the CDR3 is TGCGCCAGCAGCCAAGCTACGGGGGGCAGTGAAGCTTTCTTT.

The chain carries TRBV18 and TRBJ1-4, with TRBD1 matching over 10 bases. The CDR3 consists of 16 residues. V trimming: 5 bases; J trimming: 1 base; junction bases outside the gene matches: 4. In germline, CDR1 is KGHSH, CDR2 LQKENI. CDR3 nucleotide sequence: TGTGCCAGCTCATCGGGACAGGGGAAAACTAATGAAAAACTGTTTTTT. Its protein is CASSSGQGKTNEKLFF. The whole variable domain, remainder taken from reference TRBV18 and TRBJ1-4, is NAGVMQNPRHLVRRRGQEARLRCSPMKGHSHVYWYRQLPEEGLKFMVYLQKENIIDESGMPKERFSAEFPKEGPSILRIQQVVRGDSAAYFCASSSGQGKTNEKLFFGSGTQLSVL.

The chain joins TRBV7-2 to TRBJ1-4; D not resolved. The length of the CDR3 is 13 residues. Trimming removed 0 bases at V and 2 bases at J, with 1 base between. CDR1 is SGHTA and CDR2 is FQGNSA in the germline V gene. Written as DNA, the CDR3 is TGTGCCAGCAGCTTAGCCACTAATGAAAAACTGTTTTTT. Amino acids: CASSLATNEKLFF.

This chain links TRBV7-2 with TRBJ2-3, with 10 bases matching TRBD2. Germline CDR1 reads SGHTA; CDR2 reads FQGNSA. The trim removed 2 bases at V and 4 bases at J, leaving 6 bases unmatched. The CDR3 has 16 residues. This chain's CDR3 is CASSLSLAGASDTQYF. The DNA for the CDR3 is TGTGCCAGCAGCTTATCTCTAGCGGGAGCTTCAGATACGCAGTATTTT. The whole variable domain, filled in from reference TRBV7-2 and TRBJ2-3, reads GAGVSQSPSNKVTEKGKDVELRCDPISGHTALYWYRQSLGQGLEFLIYFQGNSAPDKSGLPSDRFSAERTGGSVSTLTIQRTQQEDSAVYLCASSLSLAGASDTQYFGPGTRLTVL.

In nucleotides, the CDR3 is TGTGCCAGCCAGAAGGGATGGGGTAGCGGGCCCGAGCAGTACTTC. Residues: CASQKGWGSGPEQYF. The V and J genes are TRBV2 and TRBJ2-7; 7 positions match TRBD2. The ends lost 8 bases at V and 6 bases at J; junction bases unmatched: 16. Per the germline V gene, CDR1 is SNHLY and CDR2 is FYNNEI. The length of the CDR3 is 15 residues.

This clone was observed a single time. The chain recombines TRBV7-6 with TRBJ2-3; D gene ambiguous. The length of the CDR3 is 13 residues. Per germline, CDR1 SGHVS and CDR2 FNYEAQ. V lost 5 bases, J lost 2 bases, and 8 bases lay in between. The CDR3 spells CASSLDLTDTQYF. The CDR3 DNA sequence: TGTGCCAGCAGCCTCGACCTCACAGATACGCAGTATTTT.

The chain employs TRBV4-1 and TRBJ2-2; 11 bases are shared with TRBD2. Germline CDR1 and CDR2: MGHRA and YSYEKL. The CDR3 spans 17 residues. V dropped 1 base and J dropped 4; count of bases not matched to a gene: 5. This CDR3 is CASSQVLAGGPTGELFF. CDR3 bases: TGCGCCAGCAGCCAAGTCCTAGCGGGAGGACCCACCGGGGAGCTGTTTTTT.

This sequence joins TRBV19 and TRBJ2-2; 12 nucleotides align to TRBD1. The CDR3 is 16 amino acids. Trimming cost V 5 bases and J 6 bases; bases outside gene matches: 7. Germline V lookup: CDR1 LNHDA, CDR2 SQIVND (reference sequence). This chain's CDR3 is CASSPSGTGGSGELFF. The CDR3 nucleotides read TGTGCCAGTAGTCCCTCCGGGACAGGGGGCTCCGGGGAGCTGTTTTTT.

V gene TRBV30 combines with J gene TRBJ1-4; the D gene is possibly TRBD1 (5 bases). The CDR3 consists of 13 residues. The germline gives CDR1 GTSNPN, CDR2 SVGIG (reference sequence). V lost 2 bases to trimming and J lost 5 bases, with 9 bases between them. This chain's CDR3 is CAWSLQENEKLFF. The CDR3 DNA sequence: TGTGCCTGGAGTTTACAGGAAAATGAAAAACTGTTTTTT.

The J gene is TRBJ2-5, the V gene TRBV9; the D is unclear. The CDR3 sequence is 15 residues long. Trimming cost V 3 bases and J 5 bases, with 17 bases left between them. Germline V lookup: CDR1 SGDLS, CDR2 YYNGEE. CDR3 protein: CASSEKGRRVETQYF. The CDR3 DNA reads TGTGCCAGCAGCGAAAAAGGCAGGCGCGTTGAGACCCAGTACTTC.

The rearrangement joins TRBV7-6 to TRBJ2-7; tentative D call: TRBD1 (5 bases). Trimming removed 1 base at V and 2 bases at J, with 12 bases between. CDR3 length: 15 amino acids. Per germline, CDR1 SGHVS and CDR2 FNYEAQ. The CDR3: CASSLGGWTPYEQYF. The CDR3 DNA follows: TGTGCCAGCAGCTTAGGCGGCTGGACACCCTACGAGCAGTACTTC.

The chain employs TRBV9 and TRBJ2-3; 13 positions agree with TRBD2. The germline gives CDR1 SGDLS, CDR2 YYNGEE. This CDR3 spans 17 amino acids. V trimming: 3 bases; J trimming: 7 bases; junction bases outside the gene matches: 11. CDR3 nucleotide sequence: TGTGCCAGCAGCGAGGAGGGACTAGCGGGACCTTACTATACGCAGTATTTT. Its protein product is CASSEEGLAGPYYTQYF. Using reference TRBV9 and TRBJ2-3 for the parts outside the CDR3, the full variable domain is DSGVTQTPKHLITATGQRVTLRCSPRSGDLSVYWYQQSLDQGLQFLIQYYNGEERAKGNILERFSAQQFPDLHSELNLSSLELGDSALYFCASSEEGLAGPYYTQYFGPGTRLTVL.

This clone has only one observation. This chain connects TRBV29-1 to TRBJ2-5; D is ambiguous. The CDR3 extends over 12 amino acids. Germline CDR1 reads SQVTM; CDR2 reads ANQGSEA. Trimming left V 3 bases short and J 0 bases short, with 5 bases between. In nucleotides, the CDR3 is TGCAGCGTTGATGGAGACCAAGAGACCCAGTACTTC. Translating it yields CSVDGDQETQYF.

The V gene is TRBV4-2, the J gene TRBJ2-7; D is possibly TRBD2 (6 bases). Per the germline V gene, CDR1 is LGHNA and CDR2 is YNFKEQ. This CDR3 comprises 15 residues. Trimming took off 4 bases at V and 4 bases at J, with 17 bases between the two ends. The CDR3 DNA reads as TGTGCCAGCAGCCCTGGGGTAGCGGAAGCTTACGAGCAGTACTTC. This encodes CASSPGVAEAYEQYF.

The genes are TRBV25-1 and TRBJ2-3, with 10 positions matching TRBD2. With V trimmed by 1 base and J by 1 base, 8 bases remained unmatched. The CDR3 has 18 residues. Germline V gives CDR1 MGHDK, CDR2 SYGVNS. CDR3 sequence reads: CASSELASGSLGTDTQYF. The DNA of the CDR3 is TGTGCCAGCAGTGAATTAGCTAGCGGGAGTTTGGGCACAGATACGCAGTATTTT.

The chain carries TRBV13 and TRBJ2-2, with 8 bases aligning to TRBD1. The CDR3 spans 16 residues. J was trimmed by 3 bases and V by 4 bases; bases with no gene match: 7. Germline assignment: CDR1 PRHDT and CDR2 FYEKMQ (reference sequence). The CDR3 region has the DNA TGTGCCAGCAGCTCTTCCGGGACAGGTTACACCGGGGAGCTGTTTTTT. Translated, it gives CASSSSGTGYTGELFF.

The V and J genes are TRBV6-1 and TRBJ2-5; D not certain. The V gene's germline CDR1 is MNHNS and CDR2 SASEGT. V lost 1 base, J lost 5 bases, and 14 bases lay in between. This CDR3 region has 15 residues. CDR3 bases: TGTGCCAGCAGTGAAGTTGGGTCCCTACTGGAGACCCAGTACTTC. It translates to CASSEVGSLLETQYF.

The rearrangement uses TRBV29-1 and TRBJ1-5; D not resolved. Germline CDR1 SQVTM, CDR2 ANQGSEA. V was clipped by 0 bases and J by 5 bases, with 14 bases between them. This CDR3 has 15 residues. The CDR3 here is CSVEDVPTAYQPQHF. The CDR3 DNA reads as TGCAGCGTTGAAGACGTACCCACAGCTTATCAGCCCCAGCATTTT.

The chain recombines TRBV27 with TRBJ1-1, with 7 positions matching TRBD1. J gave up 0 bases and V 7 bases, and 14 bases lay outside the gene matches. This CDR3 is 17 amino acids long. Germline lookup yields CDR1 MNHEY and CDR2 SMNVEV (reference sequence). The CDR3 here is CASTQGGRAGMNTEAFF. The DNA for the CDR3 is TGTGCCAGCACCCAAGGGGGCAGGGCCGGGATGAACACTGAAGCTTTCTTT.

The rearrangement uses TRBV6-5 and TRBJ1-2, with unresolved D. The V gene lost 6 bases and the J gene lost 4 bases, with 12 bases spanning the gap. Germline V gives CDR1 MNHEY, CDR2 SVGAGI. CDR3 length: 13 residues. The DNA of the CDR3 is TGTGCCAGCAGCACGAGTTCGAGCTATGGCTACACCTTC. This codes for CASSTSSSYGYTF.

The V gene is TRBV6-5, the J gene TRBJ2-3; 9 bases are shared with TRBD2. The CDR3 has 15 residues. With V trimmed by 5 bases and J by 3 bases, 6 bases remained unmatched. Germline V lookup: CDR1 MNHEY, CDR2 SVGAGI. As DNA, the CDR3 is TGTGCCAGCAGTCCCGGGACTAGCCTAACAGATACGCAGTATTTT. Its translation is CASSPGTSLTDTQYF.

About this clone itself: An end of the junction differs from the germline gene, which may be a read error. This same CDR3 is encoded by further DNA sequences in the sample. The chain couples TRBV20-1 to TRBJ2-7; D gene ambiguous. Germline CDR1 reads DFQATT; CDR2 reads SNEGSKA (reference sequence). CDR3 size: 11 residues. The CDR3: CSARDAYEQYF. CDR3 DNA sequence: TGCAGTGCCAGAGACGCCTACGAGCAGTACTTC.

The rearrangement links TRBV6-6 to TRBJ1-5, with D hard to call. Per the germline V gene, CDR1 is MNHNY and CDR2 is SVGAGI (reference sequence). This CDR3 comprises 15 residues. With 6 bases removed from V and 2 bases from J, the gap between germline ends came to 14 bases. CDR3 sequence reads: CASRRGSDGNQPQHF. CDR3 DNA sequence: TGTGCCAGCAGGCGGGGATCAGACGGCAATCAGCCCCAGCATTTT.

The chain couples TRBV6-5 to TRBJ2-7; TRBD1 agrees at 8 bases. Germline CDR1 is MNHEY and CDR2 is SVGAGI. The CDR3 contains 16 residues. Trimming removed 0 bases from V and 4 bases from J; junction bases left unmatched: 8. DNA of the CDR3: TGTGCCAGCAGTTACTCGCTTAGGCAGGGGGCGTACGAGCAGTACTTC. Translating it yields CASSYSLRQGAYEQYF.

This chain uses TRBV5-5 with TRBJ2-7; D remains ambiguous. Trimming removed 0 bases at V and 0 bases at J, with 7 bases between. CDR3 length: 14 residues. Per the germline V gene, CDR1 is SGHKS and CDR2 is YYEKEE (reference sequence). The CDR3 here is CASSLEGSSYEQYF. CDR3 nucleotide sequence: TGTGCCAGCAGCTTGGAGGGTAGCTCCTACGAGCAGTACTTC.

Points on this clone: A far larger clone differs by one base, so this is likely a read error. The CDR3, as DNA: TGCGCCAGCAGCTTAGTGCCAGACGAAAAACTGTTTTTT. This sequence encodes CASSLVPDEKLFF. The rearrangement links TRBV5-1 to TRBJ1-4; the D is unclear. Looked up from germline, CDR1 is SGHRS and CDR2 is YFSETQ. Trimming pared 2 bases from V and 8 bases from J, leaving 10 bases between. The CDR3 is 13 amino acids.

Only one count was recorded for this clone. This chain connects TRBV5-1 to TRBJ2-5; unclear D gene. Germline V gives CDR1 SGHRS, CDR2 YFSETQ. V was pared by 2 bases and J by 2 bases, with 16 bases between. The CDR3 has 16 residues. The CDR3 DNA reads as TGCGCCAGCAGCTTCATGTCCTTTAGGGAACAAGAGACCCAGTACTTC. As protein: CASSFMSFREQETQYF.

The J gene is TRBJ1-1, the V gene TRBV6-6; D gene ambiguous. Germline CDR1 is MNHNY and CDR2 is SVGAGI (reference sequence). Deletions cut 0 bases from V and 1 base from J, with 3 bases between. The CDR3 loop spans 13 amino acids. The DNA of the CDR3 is TGTGCCAGCAGTTACTCGGAGAACACTGAAGCTTTCTTT. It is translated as CASSYSENTEAFF.

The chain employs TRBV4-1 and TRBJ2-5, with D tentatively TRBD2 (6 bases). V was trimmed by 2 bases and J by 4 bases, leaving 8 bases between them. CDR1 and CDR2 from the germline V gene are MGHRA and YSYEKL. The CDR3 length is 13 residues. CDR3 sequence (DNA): TGCGCCAGCAGCCAAACCGGGGGAGAGACCCAGTACTTC. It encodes CASSQTGGETQYF.

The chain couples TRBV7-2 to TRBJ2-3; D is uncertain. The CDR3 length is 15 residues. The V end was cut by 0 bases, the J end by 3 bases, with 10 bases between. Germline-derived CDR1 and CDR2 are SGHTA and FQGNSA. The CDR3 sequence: CASSLALGATDTQYF. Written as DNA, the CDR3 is TGTGCCAGCAGCTTAGCGCTGGGCGCGACAGATACGCAGTATTTT.

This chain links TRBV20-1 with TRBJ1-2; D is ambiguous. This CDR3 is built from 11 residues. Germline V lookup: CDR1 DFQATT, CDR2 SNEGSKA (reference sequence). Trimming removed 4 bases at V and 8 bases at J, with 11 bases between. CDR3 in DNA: TGCAGTGCTATTCCGCTGGGGGGCTACACCTTC. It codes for CSAIPLGGYTF.

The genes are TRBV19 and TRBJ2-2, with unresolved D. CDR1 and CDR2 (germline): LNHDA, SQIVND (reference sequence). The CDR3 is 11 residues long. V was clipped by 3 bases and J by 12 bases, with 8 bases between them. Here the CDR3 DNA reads TGTGCCAGTAGTATTCCCCGGCAGCTGTTTTTT. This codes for CASSIPRQLFF.